This T cell receptor (beta chain) was retrieved from a study of blood T cells in healthy people across ages. Overall study context: Per every two T cells, about one barcoded beta molecule was captured by template switching. Study-wide results and caveats: Diversity was higher, and naive CD4+ cells more numerous, in long-lived donors than in aged donors. Using unsorted PBMCs precluded a conclusive naive versus antigen-experienced comparison.

Turning to this clonotype: Its antigen is as yet unknown.

CDR3 length equals 16 residues. Per the germline V gene, CDR1 is SGDLS and CDR2 is YYNGEE. J gave up 2 bases and V 7 bases, and 11 bases lay outside the gene matches. The use of a sample-barcoded 5' primer and a J-beta primer mix characterized a second PCR of roughly 6 to 11 cycles. TCRdb reprocessed the 5' RACE reads via MiXCR and lists one record per CDR3 protein. The sample carries around 1,700,000 distinct CDR3 sequences, about 28% recorded once. The specimen was blood. The rearrangement joins TRBV9 to TRBJ2-3; TRBD2 agrees at 9 bases. The receptor comes from a woman aged 25-40 years in good health. Written as DNA, the CDR3 is TGTGCCAGCGTGCGCGGGGTAGCGGGGGTCACAGATACGCAGTATTTT. It codes for CASVRGVAGVTDTQYF. The full variable domain, in which reference TRBV9 and TRBJ2-3 provide the parts outside the CDR3, is DSGVTQTPKHLITATGQRVTLRCSPRSGDLSVYWYQQSLDQGLQFLIQYYNGEERAKGNILERFSAQQFPDLHSELNLSSLELGDSALYFCASVRGVAGVTDTQYFGPGTRLTVL.